A single sample gave rise to the 9 T cell receptor beta chains below, sequenced in a study of molecular identifiers for immune sequencing clone quantification. TCRdb analysed the PCR reads with MiXCR anew, one entry per CDR3 protein. Among around 480,000 distinct CDR3 sequences listed, around 23% were seen once. Sequencing input: naive CD8+ T cells from blood, with Jurkat cell RNA spiked in. The subset is: FACS-sorted CD8+CD4-CCR7+CD45RA+ naive T cells. These receptors were collected from a human donor in good health. Some libraries in this study had Jurkat cell RNA spiked in.

V and J are TRBV11-2 and TRBJ1-5; possible D gene TRBD1, 5 bases. The CDR3 totals 21 residues. The germline V and J ends were trimmed by 5 bases and 7 bases, with 36 bases remaining between them. Germline assignment: CDR1 SGHAT and CDR2 FQNNGV. CDR3 protein: CASSPRRDAEESTLAEQPQHF. The CDR3 DNA sequence: TGTGCCAGCAGCCCAAGACGGGACGCCGAGGAATCAACCTTGGCGGAGCAGCCCCAGCATTTT.

The chain is built from TRBV12-3 or TRBV12-4 and TRBJ2-6, with 8 bases identical to TRBD1. J was trimmed by 2 bases and V by 8 bases; bases with no gene match: 8. The CDR3 runs to 16 residues. CDR3 nucleotides: TGTGCCAGCGGCGGGACAGGCCCCCCTGGGGCCAACGTCCTGACTTTC. Translating it yields CASGGTGPPGANVLTF.

A note on this clonotype: A clone one base away is much larger, so this may be a read error. No conserved phenylalanine or tryptophan is present at the end of the CDR3, so a read error is the likely explanation. The chain links TRBV7-9 to TRBJ1-3, with D perhaps matching TRBD1 (6 bases). CDR1 is SEHNR and CDR2 is FQNEAQ in the germline V gene (reference sequence). This CDR3 has 15 amino acids. V was cut by 3 bases and J by 3 bases, with 12 bases left in between. This chain's CDR3 is CASSFEGVNGNTIYL. Here the CDR3 DNA reads TGTGCCAGCAGCTTCGAGGGGGTGAATGGAAACACCATATATCTT.

Turning to this clonotype: Because the CDR3's place on the DNA is in doubt, the DNA is left out and the CDR3 is given as listed by TCRdb. The J gene is TRBJ1-2, the V gene TRBV28; TRBD1 was called by the table and not checked on the DNA. The germline gives CDR1 MDHEN, CDR2 SYDVKM. The CDR3 has 16 amino acids, counting both end residues. The CDR3 reads CATVLTAQGINYGCTF.

This clonotype was detected ten times or more. The chain couples TRBV29-1 to TRBJ1-4; TRBD1 matches 7 bases. The CDR3 consists of 15 residues. V was clipped by 1 base and J by 6 bases; unmatched bases: 8. Germline CDR1 reads SQVTM; CDR2 reads ANQGSEA. This chain's CDR3 is CSVEVATGVYEKLFF. The CDR3 region has the DNA TGCAGCGTTGAAGTGGCAACAGGGGTGTATGAAAAACTGTTTTTT.

This clonotype came up many times. The V and J genes are TRBV7-6 and TRBJ2-7; 8 nucleotides match TRBD1. Looked up from germline, CDR1 is SGHVS and CDR2 is FNYEAQ. This CDR3 is 15 amino acids long. V was pared by 5 bases and J by 4 bases, with 10 bases of the junction left unmatched. This CDR3 reads CASSSGQGEGYEQYF. CDR3 in DNA: TGTGCCAGCAGCAGCGGACAGGGTGAGGGGTACGAGCAGTACTTC.

This clonotype was seen only a few times. One junction end disagrees with the germline gene, perhaps due to a read error. The chain has TRBV12-3 or TRBV12-4 and TRBJ1-4, with unresolved D. The CDR3 contains 15 residues. The CDR3 DNA reads as TGTGCCAGCAGTATCGTTCCAGCAACTAATGAAAAACTGGTTTTT. Translated, it gives CASSIVPATNEKLVF.

This clonotype has just a few counts. The CDR3 end shows no conserved phenylalanine or tryptophan, and so a read error is likely. The chain links TRBV30 to TRBJ2-7, with D unresolved. CDR1 is GTSNPN and CDR2 is SVGIG in the germline V gene (reference sequence). Trimming took 4 bases from V and 4 from J, leaving 14 bases between them. There are 13 residues in the CDR3. The CDR3 reads CAWTEESNYEQYS. The CDR3 region has the DNA TGTGCCTGGACTGAGGAATCGAATTACGAGCAGTACTCC.

The chain joins TRBV29-1 to TRBJ2-1; the match to TRBD2 covers 14 bases. The CDR3 length is 16 residues. The junction had 3 bases not matched to a gene; V was cut back by 4 bases and J by 1 base. In germline, CDR1 is SQVTM, CDR2 ANQGSEA. The CDR3 spells CSVAGLAGGSYNEQFF. CDR3 nucleotide sequence: TGCAGCGTTGCCGGACTAGCGGGAGGTTCCTACAATGAGCAGTTCTTC.